The T cell receptor beta chain under discussion was sequenced for a study of T cell responses to AZD1222 COVID-19 vaccine. The V and J ends lost 5 bases and 2 bases, in that order; junction bases with no gene match: 3. This CDR3 is 14 amino acids long. The germline V gene has CDR1 LNHDA and CDR2 SQIVND (reference sequence). Points on this clone: As yet, its antigen is unknown.

Study conclusions and caveats: Repertoire collection took place solely once the T cell response had peaked. A mostly white British donor set with more females was recruited, and clonal diversity was possibly underestimated.

Using immunoSEQ multiplex PCR, the repertoire was profiled, and TCRdb retains in-frame clones only, with some absent. Here the sample spans about 86,000 clones, around nine tenths being singletons. The clonotype comes from an adult who received the AZD1222 COVID-19 vaccine. The chain is built from TRBV19 and TRBJ2-5; 9 positions agree with TRBD1. The sample in question was peripheral blood, obtained 28 days after the second AZD1222 dose. CDR3 residues: CASSGTGTQETQYF. CDR3 coding DNA: TGTGCCAGTAGTGGGACAGGGACACAAGAGACCCAGTACTTC.